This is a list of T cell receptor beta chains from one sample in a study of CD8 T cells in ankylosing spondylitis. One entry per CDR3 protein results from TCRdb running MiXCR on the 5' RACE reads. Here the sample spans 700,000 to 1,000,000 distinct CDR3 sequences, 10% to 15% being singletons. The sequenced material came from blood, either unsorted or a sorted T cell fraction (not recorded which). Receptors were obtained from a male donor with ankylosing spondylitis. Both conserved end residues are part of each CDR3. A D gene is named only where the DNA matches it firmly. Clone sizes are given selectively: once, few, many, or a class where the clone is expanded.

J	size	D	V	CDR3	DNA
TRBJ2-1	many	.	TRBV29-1	CSVEGYLRQINEQFF	TGCAGCGTTGAAGGATACTTGCGACAGATCAATGAGCAGTTCTTC
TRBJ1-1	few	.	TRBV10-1	CASKEDGGLNTEAFF	TGCGCCAGCAAAGAAGACGGAGGGTTGAACACTGAAGCTTTCTTT
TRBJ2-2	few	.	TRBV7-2	CASSWGRSGELFF	TGTGCCAGCAGCTGGGGGCGATCCGGGGAGCTGTTTTTT
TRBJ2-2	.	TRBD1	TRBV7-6	CASTHTGDTGELFF	TGTGCAAGCACACATACAGGGGACACCGGGGAGCTGTTTTTT
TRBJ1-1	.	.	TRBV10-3	CAALQLGNTEAFF	TGTGCCGCACTCCAACTGGGCAACACTGAAGCTTTCTTT
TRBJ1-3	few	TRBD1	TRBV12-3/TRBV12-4	CASSFRQGASGNTIYF	TGTGCCAGCAGTTTTAGGCAGGGGGCTTCTGGAAACACCATATATTTT
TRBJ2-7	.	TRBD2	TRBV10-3	CAISEGSGRRLEQYF	TGTGCCATCAGTGAGGGTAGCGGGAGACGGCTCGAGCAGTACTTC
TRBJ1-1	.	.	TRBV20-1	CSAARGIGAEAFF	TGCAGTGCTGCTCGAGGGATCGGGGCTGAAGCTTTCTTT
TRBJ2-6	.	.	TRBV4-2	CASSQKLGAAPGANVLTF	TGTGCCAGCAGCCAAAAATTAGGGGCCGCCCCTGGGGCCAACGTCCTGACTTTC
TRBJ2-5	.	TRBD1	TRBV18	CASSPPGGSETQYF	TGTGCCAGCTCACCCCCAGGGGGATCAGAGACCCAGTACTTC
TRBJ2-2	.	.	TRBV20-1	CSARASGQGSGELFF	TGCAGTGCTAGAGCTTCGGGGCAGGGGAGCGGGGAGCTGTTTTTT
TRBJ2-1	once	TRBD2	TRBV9	CASSVGGGRALYNEQFF	TGTGCCAGCAGCGTAGGGGGCGGGAGGGCCCTCTACAATGAGCAGTTCTTC
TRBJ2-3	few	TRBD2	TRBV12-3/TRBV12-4	CASSRLAGGPGTQYF	TGTGCCAGCAGTCGACTAGCGGGAGGGCCGGGTACGCAGTATTTT
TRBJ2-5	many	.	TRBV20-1	CSARGLETQYF	TGCAGTGCTAGAGGTCTGGAGACCCAGTACTTC
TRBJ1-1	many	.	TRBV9	CASSPHGDTEAFF	TGTGCCAGCAGCCCCCATGGGGACACTGAAGCTTTCTTT
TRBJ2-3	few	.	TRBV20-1	CSAQTAQLRGADTQYF	TGCAGTGCTCAAACTGCCCAATTGAGGGGGGCAGATACGCAGTATTTT
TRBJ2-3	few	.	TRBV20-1	CSASWGRSTDTQYF	TGCAGTGCTAGTTGGGGGAGAAGCACAGATACGCAGTATTTT
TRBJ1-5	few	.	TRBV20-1	CSAEGPYSNQPQHF	TGCAGTGCTGAAGGACCGTATAGCAATCAGCCCCAGCATTTT
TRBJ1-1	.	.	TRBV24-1	CATSGQNTEAFF	TGTGCCACCAGTGGTCAGAACACTGAAGCTTTCTTT
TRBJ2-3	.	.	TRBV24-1	CATSDPKGLDTQYF	TGTGCCACCAGTGACCCCAAGGGGCTAGATACGCAGTATTTT
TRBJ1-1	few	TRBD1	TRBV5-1	CASSSTGEKNTEAFF	TGCGCCAGCAGCTCTACAGGGGAGAAGAACACTGAAGCTTTCTTT
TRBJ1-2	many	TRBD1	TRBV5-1	CASSIGQGGGYTF	TGCGCCAGCAGCATCGGACAGGGTGGCGGCTACACCTTC
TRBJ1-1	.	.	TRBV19	CASTNGQTQGGAFF	TGTGCCAGTACAAACGGACAGACTCAAGGCGGAGCTTTCTTT
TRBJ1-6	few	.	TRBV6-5	CASSYSSGIGDSPLHF	TGTGCCAGCAGTTACTCGTCAGGGATAGGGGATTCACCCCTCCACTTT
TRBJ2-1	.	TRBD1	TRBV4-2	CASSSRQGENEQFF	TGTGCCAGCAGCTCCCGACAGGGAGAGAATGAGCAGTTCTTC
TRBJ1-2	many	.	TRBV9	CASSGGTLYGYTF	TGTGCCAGCAGCGGCGGGACGCTCTATGGCTACACCTTC
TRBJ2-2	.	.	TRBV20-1	CSARKEGTQAGELFF	TGCAGTGCTCGAAAGGAGGGGACACAGGCCGGGGAGCTGTTTTTT
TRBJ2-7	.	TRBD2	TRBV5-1	CASSPQAGAANEQYF	TGCGCCAGCAGCCCCCAAGCGGGAGCGGCCAACGAGCAGTACTTC
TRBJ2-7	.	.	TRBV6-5	CASSYLDTTYEQYF	TGTGCCAGCAGTTACCTGGACACAACCTACGAGCAGTACTTC
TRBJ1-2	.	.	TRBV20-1	CSARVTVDYGYTF	TGCAGTGCTAGAGTAACAGTGGACTATGGCTACACCTTC
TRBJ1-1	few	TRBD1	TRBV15	CATSREVDREAFF	TGTGCCACCAGCAGAGAGGTTGACAGGGAGGCTTTCTTT
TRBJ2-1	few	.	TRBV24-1	CATTSPPPVNEQFF	TGTGCCACCACGAGCCCTCCCCCGGTCAATGAGCAGTTCTTC
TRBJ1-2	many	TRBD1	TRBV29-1	CSVEGDRRGYTF	TGCAGCGTTGAAGGGGACAGACGAGGCTACACCTTC
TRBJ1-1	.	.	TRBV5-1	CASSPTSGTEAFF	TGCGCCAGCAGCCCGACATCCGGCACTGAAGCTTTCTTT
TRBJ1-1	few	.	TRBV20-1	CSARDRSLNTEAFF	TGCAGTGCTAGAGATCGTTCACTAAACACTGAAGCTTTCTTT
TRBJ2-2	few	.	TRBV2	CASRVINTGELFF	TGTGCCAGCCGGGTTATAAACACCGGGGAGCTGTTTTTT